Reported below is one T cell receptor (beta chain). The sample belongs to a study of T cell changes during pregnancy in multiple sclerosis. TCRdb's copy holds only in-frame clones and misses some; the assay was immunoSEQ multiplex PCR. The profile shows 40,000 to 55,000 clones, roughly nine tenths of them singletons. The clonotype was recovered from a female donor with multiple sclerosis, enrolled in a pregnancy study. Sequences were derived from CD4+ T cells from peripheral blood mononuclear cells, sampled after pregnancy.

Written as DNA, the CDR3 is TGTGCCAGCTCACCATTTATTAGCGGGAGTACCCACAATGAGCAGTTCTTC. The encoded protein is CASSPFISGSTHNEQFF. The chain is built from TRBV18 and TRBJ2-1, with 9 bases fitting TRBD2. Germline CDR1 is KGHSH and CDR2 is LQKENI. This CDR3 is 17 amino acids long. With V trimmed by 2 bases and J by 5 bases, 10 bases remained unmatched.